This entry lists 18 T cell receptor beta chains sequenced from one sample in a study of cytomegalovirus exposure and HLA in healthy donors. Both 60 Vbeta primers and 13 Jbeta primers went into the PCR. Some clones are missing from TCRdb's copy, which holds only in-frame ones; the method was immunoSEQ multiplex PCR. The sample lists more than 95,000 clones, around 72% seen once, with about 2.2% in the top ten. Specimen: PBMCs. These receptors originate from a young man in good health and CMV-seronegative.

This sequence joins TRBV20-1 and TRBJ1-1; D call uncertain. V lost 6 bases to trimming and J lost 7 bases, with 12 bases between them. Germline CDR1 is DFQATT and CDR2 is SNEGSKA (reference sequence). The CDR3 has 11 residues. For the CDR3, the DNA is TGCAGTGCCAGTACACGGGGTGAAGCTTTCTTT. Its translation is CSASTRGEAFF.

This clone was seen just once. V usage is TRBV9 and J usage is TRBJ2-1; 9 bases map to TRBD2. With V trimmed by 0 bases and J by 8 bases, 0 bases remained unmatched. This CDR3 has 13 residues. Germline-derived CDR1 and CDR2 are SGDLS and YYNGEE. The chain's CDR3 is CASSVGLADEQFF. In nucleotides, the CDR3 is TGTGCCAGCAGCGTAGGACTAGCGGATGAGCAGTTCTTC.

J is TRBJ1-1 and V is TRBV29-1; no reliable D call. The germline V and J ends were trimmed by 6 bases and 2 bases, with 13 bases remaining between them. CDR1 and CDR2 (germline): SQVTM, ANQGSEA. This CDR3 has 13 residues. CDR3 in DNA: TGCAGCGTCCGCCAAACAATCAACACTGAAGCTTTCTTT. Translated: CSVRQTINTEAFF.

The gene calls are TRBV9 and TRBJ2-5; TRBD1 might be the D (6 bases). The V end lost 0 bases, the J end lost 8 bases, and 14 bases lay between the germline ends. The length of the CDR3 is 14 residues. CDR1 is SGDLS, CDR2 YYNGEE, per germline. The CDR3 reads CASSVEGVGETQYF. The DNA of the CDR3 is TGTGCCAGCAGCGTAGAGGGGGTCGGAGAAACCCAGTACTTC.

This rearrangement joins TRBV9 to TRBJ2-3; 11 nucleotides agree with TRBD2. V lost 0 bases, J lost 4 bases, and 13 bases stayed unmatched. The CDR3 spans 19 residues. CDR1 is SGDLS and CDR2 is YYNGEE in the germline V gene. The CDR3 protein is CASSVASFPSGRRADTQYF. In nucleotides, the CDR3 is TGTGCCAGCAGCGTAGCTTCCTTTCCTAGCGGGAGGCGGGCAGATACGCAGTATTTT.

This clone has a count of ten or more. The CDR3: CASSFLAGDPTDTQYF. The DNA for the CDR3 is TGTGCCAGCAGTTTTCTAGCGGGAGATCCTACAGATACGCAGTATTTT. This chain joins TRBV27 and TRBJ2-3; 10 bases map to TRBD2. V dropped 3 bases and J dropped 3; count of bases not matched to a gene: 6. The CDR3 runs to 16 residues. Looked up from germline, CDR1 is MNHEY and CDR2 is SMNVEV (reference sequence).

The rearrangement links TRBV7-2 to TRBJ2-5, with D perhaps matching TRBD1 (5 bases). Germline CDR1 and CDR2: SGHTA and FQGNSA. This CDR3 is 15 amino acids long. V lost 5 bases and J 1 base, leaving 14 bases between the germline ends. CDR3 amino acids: CASSPNRGGQETQYF. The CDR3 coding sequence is TGTGCCAGCAGCCCCAATAGGGGTGGCCAAGAGACCCAGTACTTC.

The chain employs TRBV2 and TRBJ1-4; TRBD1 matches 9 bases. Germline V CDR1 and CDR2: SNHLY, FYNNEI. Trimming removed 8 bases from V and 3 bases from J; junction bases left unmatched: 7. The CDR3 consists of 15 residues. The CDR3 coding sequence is TGTGCCAGCGGTCGGGACAGGGCTGCTAATGAAAAACTGTTTTTT. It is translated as CASGRDRAANEKLFF. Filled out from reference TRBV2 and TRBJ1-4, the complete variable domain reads EPEVTQTPSHQVTQMGQEVILRCVPISNHLYFYWYRQILGQKVEFLVSFYNNEISEKSEIFDDQFSVERPDGSNFTLKIRSTKLEDSAMYFCASGRDRAANEKLFFGSGTQLSVL.

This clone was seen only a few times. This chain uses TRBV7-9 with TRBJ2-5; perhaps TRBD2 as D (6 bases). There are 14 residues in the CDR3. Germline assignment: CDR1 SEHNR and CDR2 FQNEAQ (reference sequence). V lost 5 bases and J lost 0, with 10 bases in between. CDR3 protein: CASSGGAYQETQYF. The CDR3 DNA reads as TGTGCCAGCAGCGGCGGGGCGTACCAAGAGACCCAGTACTTC.

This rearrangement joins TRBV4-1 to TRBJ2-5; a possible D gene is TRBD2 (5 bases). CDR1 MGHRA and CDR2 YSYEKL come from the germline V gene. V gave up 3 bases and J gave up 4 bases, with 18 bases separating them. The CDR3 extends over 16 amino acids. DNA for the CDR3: TGCGCCAGCAGCCACCCCGCGCAGTCTGGAGGAGAGACCCAGTACTTC. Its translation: CASSHPAQSGGETQYF.

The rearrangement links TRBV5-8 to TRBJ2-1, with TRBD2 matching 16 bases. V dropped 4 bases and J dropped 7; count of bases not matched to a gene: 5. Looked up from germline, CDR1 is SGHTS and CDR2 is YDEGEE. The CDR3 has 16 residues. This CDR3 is CASSEGLAGGLNEQFF. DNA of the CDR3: TGTGCCAGCAGCGAGGGACTAGCGGGGGGGCTTAATGAGCAGTTCTTC. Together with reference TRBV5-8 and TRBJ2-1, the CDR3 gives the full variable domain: EAGVTQSPTHLIKTRGQQATLRCSPISGHTSVYWYQQALGLGLQFLLWYDEGEERNRGNFPPRFSGRQFPNYSSELNVNALELEDSALYLCASSEGLAGGLNEQFFGPGTRLTVL.

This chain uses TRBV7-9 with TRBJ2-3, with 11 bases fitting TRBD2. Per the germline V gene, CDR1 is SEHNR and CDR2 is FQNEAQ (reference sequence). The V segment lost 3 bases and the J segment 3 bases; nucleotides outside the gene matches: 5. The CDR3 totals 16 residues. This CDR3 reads CASSLNLAGGTDTQYF. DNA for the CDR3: TGTGCCAGCAGCTTGAACCTAGCGGGAGGAACAGATACGCAGTATTTT.

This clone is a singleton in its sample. In DNA form, the CDR3 reads TGTGCCAGCAGCGCCGGGACAGGGTACACCGGGGAGCTGTTTTTT. It translates to CASSAGTGYTGELFF. The gene calls are TRBV9 and TRBJ2-2, with 9 bases matching TRBD1. V shed 3 bases and J 3 bases; nucleotides not matched to a gene: 3. This CDR3 region has 15 residues. The germline CDR1 and CDR2 sequences are SGDLS and YYNGEE. Complete variable domain (other parts from reference TRBV9 and TRBJ2-2): DSGVTQTPKHLITATGQRVTLRCSPRSGDLSVYWYQQSLDQGLQFLIQYYNGEERAKGNILERFSAQQFPDLHSELNLSSLELGDSALYFCASSAGTGYTGELFFGEGSRLTVL.

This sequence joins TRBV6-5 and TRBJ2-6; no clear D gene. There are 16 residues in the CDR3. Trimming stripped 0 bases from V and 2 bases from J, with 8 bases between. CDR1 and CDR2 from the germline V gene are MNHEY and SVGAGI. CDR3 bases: TGTGCCAGCAGTTACTCCTACGCGGCTGGGGCCAACGTCCTGACTTTC. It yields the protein CASSYSYAAGANVLTF.

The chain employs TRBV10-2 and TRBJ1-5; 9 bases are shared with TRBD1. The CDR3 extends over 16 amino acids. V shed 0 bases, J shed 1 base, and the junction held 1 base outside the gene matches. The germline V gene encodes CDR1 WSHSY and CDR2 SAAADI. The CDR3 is CASSESTGGSNQPQHF. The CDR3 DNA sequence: TGCGCCAGCAGTGAGTCGACAGGGGGAAGCAATCAGCCCCAGCATTTT.

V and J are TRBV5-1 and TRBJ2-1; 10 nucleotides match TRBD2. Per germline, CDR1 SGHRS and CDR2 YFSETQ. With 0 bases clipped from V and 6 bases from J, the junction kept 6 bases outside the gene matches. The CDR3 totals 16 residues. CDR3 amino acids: CASSLESLAGTNEQFF. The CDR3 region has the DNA TGCGCCAGCAGCTTGGAATCACTAGCGGGAACCAATGAGCAGTTCTTC.

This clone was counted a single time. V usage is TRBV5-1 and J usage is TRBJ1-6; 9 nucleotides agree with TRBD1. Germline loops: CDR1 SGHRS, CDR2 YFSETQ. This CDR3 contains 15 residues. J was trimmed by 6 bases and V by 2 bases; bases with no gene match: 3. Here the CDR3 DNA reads TGCGCCAGCAGCTTATGGGACAGGGCTAATTCACCCCTCCACTTT. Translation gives CASSLWDRANSPLHF.

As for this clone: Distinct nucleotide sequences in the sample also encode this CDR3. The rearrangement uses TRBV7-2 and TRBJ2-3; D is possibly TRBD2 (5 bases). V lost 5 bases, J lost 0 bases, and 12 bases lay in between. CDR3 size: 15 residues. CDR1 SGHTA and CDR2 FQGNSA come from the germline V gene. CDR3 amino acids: CASSPDYLSTDTQYF. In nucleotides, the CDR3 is TGTGCCAGCAGCCCAGACTACTTGAGCACAGATACGCAGTATTTT.